What follows are 14 T cell receptor beta chains derived from one specimen sequenced in a study of beta chain features in type 1 diabetes (dated by TCRdb to the late 2010s). Preparation of the library involved the immunoSEQ multiplex PCR assay. The entire isolated RNA was reverse transcribed using the High Capacity cDNA Reverse Transcription Kit, and thus expressed TCRB transcripts were sequenced. TCRdb carries this immuneACCESS record with in-frame sequences only. Its versions omit some clonotypes, under half of them owing to an unresolved V gene in the studies checked, with the rest unexplained. A total of roughly 370,000 clones appear in this sample, approximately 15% of them only once. Of the sample, approximately 0.035% falls within the top ten clones. Sequenced material: naive CD4+ T cells from blood. What the cell subset or site label conveys for this sample: true naive CD4+ T cells. The source of these receptors is a young man in good health.

The chain employs TRBV7-8 and TRBJ1-5; D gene ambiguous. Trimming removed 1 base from V and 3 bases from J, with 7 bases in between. CDR1 and CDR2 from the germline V gene are SGHVS and FQNEAQ. The CDR3 runs to 14 residues. The CDR3: CASSLGRNNQPQHF. In DNA, the CDR3 is TGTGCCAGCAGCTTAGGCAGGAACAATCAGCCCCAGCATTTT.

This clone was counted a single time. The chain couples TRBV5-4 to TRBJ2-3, with D unresolved. CDR3 length equals 13 residues. Trimming stripped 3 bases from V and 6 bases from J, with 11 bases between. CDR1 and CDR2 (germline): SGHNT, YYREEE (reference sequence). The CDR3 loop reads CASSSTIADTQYF. CDR3 in DNA: TGTGCCAGCAGCTCTACCATCGCGGATACGCAGTATTTT.

The gene calls are TRBV18 and TRBJ1-6; 9 bases match TRBD1. J lost 7 bases, V lost 2 bases, and 3 bases had no gene match. Germline assignment: CDR1 KGHSH and CDR2 LQKENI. This CDR3 has 15 residues. The CDR3 DNA reads TGTGCCAGCTCACCAGGGACAGGGAGGAATTCACCCCTCCACTTT. Translating gives CASSPGTGRNSPLHF.

The chain couples TRBV4-1 to TRBJ2-1; TRBD2 aligns across 8 bases. Germline V gene sequence: CDR1 MGHRA, CDR2 YSYEKL. The CDR3 runs to 16 residues. V was clipped by 4 bases and J by 8 bases; unmatched bases: 13. CDR3 sequence: CASSLPPGGRRDEQFF. CDR3 DNA sequence: TGCGCCAGCAGCCTCCCCCCGGGGGGGCGCAGGGATGAGCAGTTCTTC.

This clone was seen a handful of times. The V gene is TRBV5-6, the J gene TRBJ2-2; D is uncertain. The V end was cut by 6 bases, the J end by 5 bases, with 8 bases between. Germline V gives CDR1 SGHDT, CDR2 YYEEEE. The CDR3 totals 12 residues. CDR3 bases: TGTGCCAGCACTTGGGGAACCGGGGAGCTGTTTTTT. This gives the protein CASTWGTGELFF.

CDR3 sequence: CASILVLGYTF. CDR3 DNA: TGCGCCAGCATACTAGTTTTAGGCTACACCTTC. This rearrangement joins TRBV23-1 to TRBJ1-2; D not resolved. TRBV23-1 is noted as an ORF with a role that remains uncertain. The CDR3 is 11 amino acids. The germline V and J ends were trimmed by 7 bases and 8 bases, with 11 bases remaining between them.

V usage is TRBV9 and J usage is TRBJ2-1; 10 bases match TRBD1. The CDR3 has 16 residues. Losses at the gene ends were 0 bases for V and 6 bases for J; bases not matched to a gene: 6. Germline V gene data show CDR1 as SGDLS and CDR2 as YYNGEE. The CDR3 spells CASSVGSGTGVNEQFF. The CDR3 DNA sequence: TGTGCCAGCAGCGTAGGTAGTGGGACAGGGGTCAATGAGCAGTTCTTC.

In the case of this clone: Other nucleotide sequences in the sample specify the same CDR3. The rearrangement joins TRBV4-3 to TRBJ2-3, with D unresolved. The CDR3 loop spans 11 amino acids. V lost 1 base, J lost 6 bases, and 2 bases lay in between. Germline V gene data show CDR1 as LGHNA and CDR2 as YSLEER. The CDR3 here is CASSQGDTQYF. DNA for the CDR3: TGCGCCAGCAGCCAAGGCGATACGCAGTATTTT.

The chain uses TRBV4-3 and TRBJ2-7, with 10 bases identical to TRBD1. The CDR3 spans 16 residues. Germline assignment: CDR1 LGHNA and CDR2 YSLEER. Trimming took 0 bases from V and 5 from J; bases not matched to a gene: 7. The CDR3 nucleotides read TGCGCCAGCAGCCAAGATCACACGGGACAGGGGCACGAGCAGTACGTC. Translated, it gives CASSQDHTGQGHEQYV.

This clone showed up just a few times. The rearrangement links TRBV5-1 to TRBJ2-1, with 12 bases that match TRBD2. Germline V CDR1 and CDR2: SGHRS, YFSETQ. The CDR3 sequence is 19 residues long. Losses at the gene ends were 4 bases for V and 3 bases for J; bases not matched to a gene: 14. CDR3 in amino acids: CASSLTRLAGEKIYNEQFF. CDR3 nucleotides: TGCGCCAGCAGCCTAACCCGACTAGCGGGAGAAAAGATCTACAATGAGCAGTTCTTC.

This clone turned up a few times. This chain links TRBV7-2 with TRBJ2-1; D remains unclear. Trimming stripped 0 bases from V and 8 bases from J, with 14 bases between. The CDR3 length is 15 residues. Germline loops: CDR1 SGHTA, CDR2 FQGNSA. In DNA form, the CDR3 reads TGTGCCAGCAGCTTAGCGGGAATAGGAATGTATGAGCAGTTCTTC. Residues: CASSLAGIGMYEQFF.

The sample holds many counts of this clone. V usage is TRBV9 and J usage is TRBJ2-1, with TRBD2 matching 13 bases. Trimming at V came to 3 bases and at J to 10 bases, leaving 4 bases not matched to a gene. CDR1 is SGDLS and CDR2 is YYNGEE in the germline V gene. The CDR3 is 14 amino acids. CDR3: CASSAGTSGIEQFF. The CDR3 coding sequence is TGTGCCAGCAGCGCTGGGACTAGCGGGATCGAGCAGTTCTTC.

This clone was detected a few times. The chain recombines TRBV7-2 with TRBJ2-3; unclear D gene. CDR1 is SGHTA and CDR2 is FQGNSA in the germline V gene. CDR3 size: 13 residues. V lost 8 bases, J lost 10 bases, and 19 bases lay in between. CDR3 sequence (DNA): TGTGCCAGCGGGGAAGGGCCTCTAAGGGCGCAGTATTTT. Encoded protein: CASGEGPLRAQYF.

This clone came up many times. This chain uses TRBV7-2 with TRBJ2-7; D may match TRBD1 or TRBD2 (5 bases each). This CDR3 is 12 amino acids long. The germline V gene encodes CDR1 SGHTA and CDR2 FQGNSA. V was trimmed by 6 bases and J by 2 bases, leaving 8 bases between them. The DNA for the CDR3 is TGTGCCAGCAGTTCGGGGCCCTACGAGCAGTACTTC. Its translation is CASSSGPYEQYF.